Reported below is one T cell receptor (beta chain). The antigen remains unidentified. The split of CD4+ cells yielded CD45RA+ naive and CD45RA-negative memory subsets. The CDR3 length is 16 residues. The ends lost 5 bases at V and 3 bases at J; junction bases unmatched: 8. Germline CDR1 reads SGHTA; CDR2 reads FQGTGA. The data originate from a study of shared clonotypes between healthy human individuals. General study points: Clonotypes shared by all four sorted-subset donors had higher generation probabilities than non-shared clonotypes.

Here immunoSEQ multiplex PCR was the method, and the copy in TCRdb shows in-frame clones only, minus some. This table holds more than 1.2 million clones, 98% found once. The chain recombines TRBV7-3 with TRBJ2-3; TRBD2 agrees at 10 bases. This TCR was sampled from a man aged 25-45 years in good health. Sequencing was performed on naive CD4+ T cells sorted from blood. Subset described: CD45RA+ positively selected. In DNA, the CDR3 is TGTGCCAGCAGCCAGTCCGGACTAGCGGCAACAGATACGCAGTATTTT. This translates into CASSQSGLAATDTQYF.